A selection of T cell receptor beta chains follows, all from one sample in a study of T-cell memory formation after mild COVID-19. TCRdb analysed the 5' RACE reads with MiXCR anew, one entry per CDR3 protein. The table includes about 350,000 distinct CDR3 sequences, roughly 13% detected once. The sequencing sample was made of PBMCs or a T cell subset sorted from them (not recorded which). All receptors come from a man in his late teens or twenties who had mild COVID-19 (a few samples of this study predate the infection). Cell type and time point are not known. Both conserved end residues are part of each CDR3. D genes are given only for firm matches. The size field is filled for only some rows; it gives once, few, many or a size class.

d_call clone_size j_call v_call cdr3_nt cdr3_aa
- few TRBJ1-1 TRBV5-1 TGCGCCAGCAGGCCCCATACAGGGTTGAACACTGAAGCTTTCTTT CASRPHTGLNTEAFF
- few TRBJ2-5 TRBV20-1 TGCAGTGCTAGAGAGGGGAACCAAGAGACCCAGTACTTC CSAREGNQETQYF
- few TRBJ1-6 TRBV15 TGTGCCACCAGCAGAGATTCCGGGACGCAAGAATTCACCCTCCACTTT CATSRDSGTQEFTLHF
TRBD1 - TRBJ1-1 TRBV27 TGTGCCAGCAGTTACGGACAGGGGAGGTTTGTTGATGAAGCTTTCTTT CASSYGQGRFVDEAFF
TRBD1 many TRBJ2-1 TRBV4-1 TGCGCCAGCAGCCCGCGATATAGACAGGGTTGGGATTGGAGTGAGCAGTTCTTC CASSPRYRQGWDWSEQFF
- few TRBJ2-1 TRBV10-3 TGTGCCATCTCGGGAGACAGGTTGTCCTACAATGAGCAGTTCTTC CAISGDRLSYNEQFF
TRBD1 - TRBJ1-1 TRBV7-2 TGTGCCAGCAGGGGACAGTTCATGAACACTGAAGCTTTCTTT CASRGQFMNTEAFF
- - TRBJ1-6 TRBV6-6 TGTGCCAGCAGCCCAGGGCGTACACCCCTCCACTTT CASSPGRTPLHF
TRBD1 few TRBJ1-2 TRBV7-2 TGTGCCAGCAGTAATTATGACGGGACAGGGATTTTTGGCTATGGCTACACCTTC CASSNYDGTGIFGYGYTF
TRBD2 - TRBJ2-2 TRBV4-2 TGTGCCAGCAGCCTTTGGACTAGCGGGGCGAACACCGGGGAGCTGTTTTTT CASSLWTSGANTGELFF
- - TRBJ1-2 TRBV5-5 TGTGCCAGCAGCTTATTGGGCCTCTATGGCTACACCTTC CASSLLGLYGYTF
- few TRBJ2-1 TRBV19 TGTGCCAGTAGTATAGGAAGTCCGGGCTACAATGAGCAGTTCTTC CASSIGSPGYNEQFF
- once TRBJ1-1 TRBV14 TGTGCCAGCAGCCTACTCGGCCTGAACACTGAAGCTTTCTTT CASSLLGLNTEAFF
- once TRBJ2-7 TRBV6-2/TRBV6-3 TGTGCCAGCACCCCCGCCTCAGGGTCGGTCCACGAGCAGTACTTC CASTPASGSVHEQYF
- - TRBJ2-6 TRBV7-9 TGTGCCAGCAGCTCCAGGGTCTCTGGGGCCAACGTCCTGACTTTC CASSSRVSGANVLTF
TRBD2 few TRBJ2-3 TRBV24-1 TGTGCCACCAGTGAGGGGGGGAGAGATACGCAGTATTTT CATSEGGRDTQYF
TRBD1 - TRBJ2-3 TRBV7-2 TGTGCCAGCGCCTCCGGGACAGGCACACCCCTGAGTGGGGATACGCAGTATTTT CASASGTGTPLSGDTQYF
TRBD1 few TRBJ1-3 TRBV7-2 TGTGCCAGCAGCGTACAGGGGGCTGGAAACACCATATATTTT CASSVQGAGNTIYF
- - TRBJ2-3 TRBV7-2 TGTGCCAGCAGCTTAGATAATAGCGGTACGCAGTATTTT CASSLDNSGTQYF
- few TRBJ2-1 TRBV14 TGTGCCAGCAGCCCGCCTTCCCTGAGGAATGAGCAGTTCTTC CASSPPSLRNEQFF
- - TRBJ2-5 TRBV20-1 TGCAGGGTCGGACGGCCAGGGGAGACCCAGTACTTC CRVGRPGETQYF